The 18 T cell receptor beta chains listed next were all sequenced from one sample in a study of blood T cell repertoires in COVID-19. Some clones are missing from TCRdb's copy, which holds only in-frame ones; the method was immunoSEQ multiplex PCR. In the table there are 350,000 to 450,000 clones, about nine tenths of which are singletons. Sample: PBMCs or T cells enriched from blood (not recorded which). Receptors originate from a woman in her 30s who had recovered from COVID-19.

In DNA form, the CDR3 reads TGTGCCAGCAGCCCCCAGGGGGCGAACTATGGCTACACCTTC. Amino acid sequence: CASSPQGANYGYTF. V gene TRBV7-9 combines with J gene TRBJ1-2; 8 bases match TRBD1. V shed 5 bases, J shed 2 bases, and the junction held 4 bases outside the gene matches. The germline gives CDR1 SEHNR, CDR2 FQNEAQ (reference sequence). The CDR3 consists of 14 residues.

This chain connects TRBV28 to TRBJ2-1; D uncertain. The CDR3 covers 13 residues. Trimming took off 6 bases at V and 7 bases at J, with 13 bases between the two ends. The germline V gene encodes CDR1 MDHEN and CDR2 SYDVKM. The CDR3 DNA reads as TGTGCCAGCAGACCTAACCTACGGAATGAGCAGTTCTTC. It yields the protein CASRPNLRNEQFF.

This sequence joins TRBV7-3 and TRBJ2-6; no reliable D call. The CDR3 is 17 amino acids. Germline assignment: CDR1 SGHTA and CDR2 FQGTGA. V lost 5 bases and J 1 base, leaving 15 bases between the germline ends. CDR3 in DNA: TGTGCCAGCAGCCCTATCCCGGTCCGTTCTGGGGCCAACGTCCTGACTTTC. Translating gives CASSPIPVRSGANVLTF. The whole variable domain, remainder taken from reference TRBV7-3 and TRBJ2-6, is GAGVSQTPSNKVTEKGKYVELRCDPISGHTALYWYRQSLGQGPEFLIYFQGTGAADDSGLPNDRFFAVRPEGSVSTLKIQRTERGDSAVYLCASSPIPVRSGANVLTFGAGSRLTVL.

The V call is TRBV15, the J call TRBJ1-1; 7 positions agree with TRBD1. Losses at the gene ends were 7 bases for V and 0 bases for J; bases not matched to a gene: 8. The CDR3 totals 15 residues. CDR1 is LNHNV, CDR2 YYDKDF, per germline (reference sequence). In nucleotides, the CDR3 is TGTGCCACCACCCATCACAGGGGATTGAACACTGAAGCTTTCTTT. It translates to CATTHHRGLNTEAFF.

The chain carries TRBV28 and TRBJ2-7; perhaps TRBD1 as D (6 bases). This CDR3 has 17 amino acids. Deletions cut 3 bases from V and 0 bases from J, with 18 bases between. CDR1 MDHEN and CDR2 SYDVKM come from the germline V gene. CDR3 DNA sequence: TGTGCCAGCAGTTTTCAGAGCTTAAGGGGGAACTCCTACGAGCAGTACTTC. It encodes CASSFQSLRGNSYEQYF.

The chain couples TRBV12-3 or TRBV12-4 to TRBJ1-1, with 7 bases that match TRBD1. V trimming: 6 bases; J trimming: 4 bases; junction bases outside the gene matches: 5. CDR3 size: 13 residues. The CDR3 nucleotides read TGTGCCAGCAGCTTTACAGGGGCCACTGAAGCTTTCTTT. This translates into CASSFTGATEAFF.

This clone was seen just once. The CDR3 region has the DNA TGTGCCAGCAGTTTAGCGGGAGCCGATGAGCAGTACTTC. Translation gives CASSLAGADEQYF. This rearrangement joins TRBV27 to TRBJ2-7; 7 bases are shared with TRBD2. Losses at the gene ends were 2 bases for V and 7 bases for J; bases not matched to a gene: 5. CDR3 length: 13 residues. From germline, CDR1 is MNHEY and CDR2 SMNVEV (reference sequence).

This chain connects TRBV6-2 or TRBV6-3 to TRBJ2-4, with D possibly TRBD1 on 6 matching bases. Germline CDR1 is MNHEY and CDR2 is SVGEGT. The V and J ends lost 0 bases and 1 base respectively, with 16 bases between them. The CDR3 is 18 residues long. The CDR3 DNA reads TGTGCCAGCAGTTACTCGGCCGTACAGGGATTGGCCAAAAACATTCAGTACTTC. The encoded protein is CASSYSAVQGLAKNIQYF.

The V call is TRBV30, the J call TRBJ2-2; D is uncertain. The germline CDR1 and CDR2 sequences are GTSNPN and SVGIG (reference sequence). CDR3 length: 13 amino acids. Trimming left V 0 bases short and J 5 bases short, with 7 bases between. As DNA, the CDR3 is TGTGCCTGGAGTGTTTGGCGGACCGGGGAGCTGTTTTTT. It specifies CAWSVWRTGELFF.

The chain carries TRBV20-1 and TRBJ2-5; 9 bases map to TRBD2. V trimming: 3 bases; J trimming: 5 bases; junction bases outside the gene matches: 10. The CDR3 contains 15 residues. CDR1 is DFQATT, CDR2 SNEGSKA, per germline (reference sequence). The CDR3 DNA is TGCAGTGCTAGTCGGGCGGGGGGGAATGAGGAGACCCAGTACTTC. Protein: CSASRAGGNEETQYF.

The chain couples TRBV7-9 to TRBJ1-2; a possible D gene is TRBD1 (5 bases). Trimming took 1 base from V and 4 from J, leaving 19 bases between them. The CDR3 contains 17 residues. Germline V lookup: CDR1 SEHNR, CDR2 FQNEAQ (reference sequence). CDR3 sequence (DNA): TGTGCCAGCAGCTTAGAGGGGTTTGGGCAAAGGTCCTATGGCTACACCTTC. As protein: CASSLEGFGQRSYGYTF.

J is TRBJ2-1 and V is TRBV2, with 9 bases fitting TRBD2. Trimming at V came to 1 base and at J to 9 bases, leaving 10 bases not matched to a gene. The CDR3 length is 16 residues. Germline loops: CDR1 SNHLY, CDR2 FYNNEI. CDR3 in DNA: TGTGCCAGCAGTGAAGTTTTGGCGGGAGGGCCTTTTGAGCAGTTCTTC. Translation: CASSEVLAGGPFEQFF.

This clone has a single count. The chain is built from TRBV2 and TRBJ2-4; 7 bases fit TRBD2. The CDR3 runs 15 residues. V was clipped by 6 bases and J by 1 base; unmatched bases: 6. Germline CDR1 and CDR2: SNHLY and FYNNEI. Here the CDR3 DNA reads TGTGCCAGCAGGCGGGAGCTGGCGGCCAAAAACATTCAGTACTTC. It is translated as CASRRELAAKNIQYF. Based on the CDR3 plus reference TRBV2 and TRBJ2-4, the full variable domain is EPEVTQTPSHQVTQMGQEVILRCVPISNHLYFYWYRQILGQKVEFLVSFYNNEISEKSEIFDDQFSVERPDGSNFTLKIRSTKLEDSAMYFCASRRELAAKNIQYFGAGTRLSVL.

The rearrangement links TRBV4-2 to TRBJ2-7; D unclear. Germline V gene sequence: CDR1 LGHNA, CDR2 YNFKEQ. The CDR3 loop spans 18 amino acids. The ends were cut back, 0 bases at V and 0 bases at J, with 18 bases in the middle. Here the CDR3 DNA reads TGTGCCAGCAGCCAAGACGAGAGAGGCAAAACTTCCTCCTACGAGCAGTACTTC. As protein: CASSQDERGKTSSYEQYF.

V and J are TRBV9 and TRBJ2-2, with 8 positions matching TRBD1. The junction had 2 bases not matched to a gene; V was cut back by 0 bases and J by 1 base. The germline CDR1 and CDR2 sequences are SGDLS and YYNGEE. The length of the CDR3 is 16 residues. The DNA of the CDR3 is TGTGCCAGCAGCGTAGTTGGGACAGGGAACACCGGGGAGCTGTTTTTT. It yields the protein CASSVVGTGNTGELFF.

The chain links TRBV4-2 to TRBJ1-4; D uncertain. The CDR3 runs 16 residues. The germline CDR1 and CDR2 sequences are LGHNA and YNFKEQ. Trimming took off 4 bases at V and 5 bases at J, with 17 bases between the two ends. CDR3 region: CASSPSIVSGNEKLFF. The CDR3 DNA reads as TGTGCCAGCAGCCCCTCGATTGTCAGCGGCAATGAAAAACTGTTTTTT.

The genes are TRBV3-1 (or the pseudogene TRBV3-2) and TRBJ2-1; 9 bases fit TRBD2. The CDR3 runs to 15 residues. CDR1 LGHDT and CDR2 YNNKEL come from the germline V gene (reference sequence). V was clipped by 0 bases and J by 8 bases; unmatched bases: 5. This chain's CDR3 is CASSQELAGVDEQFF. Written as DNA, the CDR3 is TGTGCCAGCAGCCAAGAATTAGCGGGAGTGGATGAGCAGTTCTTC.

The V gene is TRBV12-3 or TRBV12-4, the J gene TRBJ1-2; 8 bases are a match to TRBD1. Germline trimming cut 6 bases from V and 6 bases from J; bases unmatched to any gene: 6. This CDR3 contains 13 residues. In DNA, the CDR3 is TGTGCCAGCAGCACGACAGGGGCGGATGGCTACACCTTC. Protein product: CASSTTGADGYTF.